The 9 T cell receptor beta chains below come from one sample, sequenced in a study of cytomegalovirus exposure and HLA in healthy donors. The PCR used 60 Vbeta and 13 Jbeta primers. The method was immunoSEQ multiplex PCR; TCRdb's version includes in-frame clones alone and lacks a portion of them. The clone table shows approximately 100,000 clones, with the ten largest holding 15%. Source material: PBMCs. The receptors stem from a man aged 50 to 59 in good health and CMV-seropositive.

The gene calls are TRBV27 and TRBJ1-5; the D is unclear. The V gene's germline CDR1 is MNHEY and CDR2 SMNVEV (reference sequence). The CDR3 length is 16 residues. V lost 2 bases and J lost 3, with 14 bases in between. CDR3 sequence reads: CASSLTFGTVNQPQHF. For the CDR3, the DNA is TGTGCCAGCAGTTTAACTTTCGGTACAGTCAATCAGCCCCAGCATTTT.

This chain joins TRBV18 and TRBJ2-2, with D tentatively TRBD2 (6 bases). The CDR3 extends over 14 amino acids. V shed 3 bases and J shed 2 bases, with 7 bases lying between them. The germline V gene encodes CDR1 KGHSH and CDR2 LQKENI. This chain's CDR3 is CASSPGLNTGELFF. CDR3 nucleotide sequence: TGTGCCAGCTCACCGGGACTCAACACCGGGGAGCTGTTTTTT.

The J gene is TRBJ1-5, the V gene TRBV4-3; weak D call: TRBD1 (6 bases). The CDR3 consists of 16 residues. The V and J ends lost 0 bases and 7 bases respectively, with 16 bases between them. The germline gives CDR1 LGHNA, CDR2 YSLEER. This chain's CDR3 is CASSQEITNRGQPQHF. CDR3 DNA: TGCGCCAGCAGCCAAGAGATTACCAATAGGGGGCAGCCCCAGCATTTT.

This chain uses TRBV4-1 with TRBJ1-1, with 8 bases lining up with TRBD1. Trimming at V came to 0 bases and at J to 0 bases, leaving 9 bases not matched to a gene. The CDR3 runs to 18 residues. The V gene's germline CDR1 is MGHRA and CDR2 YSYEKL. CDR3 in amino acids: CASSQEVQGAGMNTEAFF. CDR3 nucleotides: TGCGCCAGCAGCCAAGAAGTTCAGGGGGCAGGGATGAACACTGAAGCTTTCTTT.

This chain connects TRBV30 to TRBJ2-7, with D possibly being TRBD2 (6 bases). The length of the CDR3 is 12 residues. The germline CDR1 and CDR2 sequences are GTSNPN and SVGIG (reference sequence). The V end lost 0 bases, the J end lost 7 bases, and 10 bases lay between the germline ends. The CDR3 DNA follows: TGTGCCTGGAGTGTAACGGGAGATGAGCAGTACGTC. This sequence encodes CAWSVTGDEQYV.

The chain employs TRBV6-5 and TRBJ2-1, with D maybe TRBD2 (6 bases). Trimming cost V 6 bases and J 9 bases, with 15 bases left between them. The CDR3 totals 13 residues. Germline CDR1 and CDR2: MNHEY and SVGAGI. Here the CDR3 reads CASRGTSQSEQFF. CDR3 sequence (DNA): TGTGCCAGCAGAGGGACTTCCCAAAGTGAGCAGTTCTTC.

The chain couples TRBV5-6 to TRBJ2-7; 8 nucleotides line up with TRBD1. V dropped 2 bases and J dropped 2; count of bases not matched to a gene: 6. CDR1 and CDR2 from the germline V gene are SGHDT and YYEEEE. The CDR3 length is 15 residues. CDR3: CASSFRDRRAYEQYF. The CDR3 nucleotides are TGTGCCAGCAGCTTCCGGGACAGGCGAGCCTACGAGCAGTACTTC.

The chain joins TRBV18 to TRBJ2-7, with D maybe TRBD1 (5 bases). From germline, CDR1 is KGHSH and CDR2 LQKENI. The CDR3 extends over 16 amino acids. The ends were cut back, 3 bases at V and 5 bases at J, with 20 bases in the middle. The CDR3 DNA is TGTGCCAGCTCACCGGGCTATGCGACAGTGTTCAACGAGCAGTACTTC. Its translation is CASSPGYATVFNEQYF.

The J gene is TRBJ2-7, the V gene TRBV27, with a possible D match to TRBD2 (5 bases). The germline gives CDR1 MNHEY, CDR2 SMNVEV (reference sequence). The CDR3 extends over 17 amino acids. The germline V and J ends were trimmed by 0 bases and 2 bases, with 17 bases remaining between them. The DNA for the CDR3 is TGTGCCAGCAGTTTATCGGCCCCTGCGGGCCGAACCTACGAGCAGTACTTC. Protein: CASSLSAPAGRTYEQYF.